The next 16 T cell receptor beta chains were all read from a single sample in a study of Graves' ophthalmopathy and Graves' hyperthyroidism. The TCR beta CDR3 regions underwent amplification from RNA transcripts. RT-PCR with HTBI primers came first, then second-round multiplex PCR. TCRdb used MiXCR to reprocess the multiplex PCR reads, holding one entry per CDR3 protein. The sample contains 400,000 to 450,000 distinct CDR3 sequences, around a fifth of which appear only once. Sequencing was carried out using peripheral blood. The receptors stem from a woman under 30 with stable Graves' hyperthyroidism.

This clonotype was observed once. The V gene is TRBV6-5, the J gene TRBJ2-7; D possibly corresponds to TRBD1 (6 bases). V gave up 0 bases and J gave up 5 bases, with 8 bases separating them. Germline values: CDR1 MNHEY, CDR2 SVGAGI. This CDR3 is 13 amino acids long. The CDR3 DNA sequence: TGTGCCAGCAGTTACTCCAGACAGGACGAGCAGTACTTC. It yields the protein CASSYSRQDEQYF.

This clonotype was detected once. The chain has TRBV20-1 and TRBJ2-7; D unresolved. Germline V gene sequence: CDR1 DFQATT, CDR2 SNEGSKA (reference sequence). Deletions cut 6 bases from V and 5 bases from J, with 17 bases between. CDR3 length: 13 amino acids. Here the CDR3 DNA reads TGCAGTGCGGAGACATCGAATCCTCACGAGCAGTACTTC. Translating gives CSAETSNPHEQYF.

This clonotype was counted ten times or more. V and J are TRBV11-2 and TRBJ2-7; D remains unclear. V shed 4 bases and J shed 6 bases, with 19 bases lying between them. The CDR3 has 15 residues. Germline CDR1 reads SGHAT; CDR2 reads FQNNGV. The CDR3 DNA is TGTGCCAGCAGCTCGCTCCGAGACGTCATAGCCGAGCAGTACTTC. Translating gives CASSSLRDVIAEQYF.

This clonotype has at least ten counts. This chain uses TRBV6-2 or TRBV6-3 with TRBJ1-6; tentative D call: TRBD1 (5 bases). The CDR3 is 13 residues long. Germline CDR1 reads MNHEY; CDR2 reads SVGEGT. The ends were cut back, 10 bases at V and 9 bases at J, with 16 bases in the middle. CDR3 protein: CATKQELTSPLHF. CDR3 DNA sequence: TGTGCCACCAAACAGGAACTCACTTCACCCCTCCACTTT.

The J gene is TRBJ2-5, the V gene TRBV11-2, with D unresolved. Trimming removed 5 bases at V and 5 bases at J, with 15 bases between. Per the germline V gene, CDR1 is SGHAT and CDR2 is FQNNGV. CDR3 size: 14 residues. The CDR3 reads CASSHRAPRETQYF. The CDR3 DNA sequence: TGTGCCAGCAGCCACCGGGCCCCTAGGGAGACCCAGTACTTC.

This chain connects TRBV6-5 to TRBJ2-7; no reliable D call. From germline, CDR1 is MNHEY and CDR2 SVGAGI. The V gene lost 2 bases and the J gene lost 1 base, with 6 bases spanning the gap. CDR3 size: 13 residues. The CDR3 nucleotides are TGTGCCAGCAGTTACCGCCTTTCCTACGAGCAGTACTTC. Translation: CASSYRLSYEQYF.

The chain carries TRBV6-5 and TRBJ2-7, with 11 positions matching TRBD1. CDR1 MNHEY and CDR2 SVGAGI come from the germline V gene. V was clipped by 4 bases and J by 3 bases; unmatched bases: 5. The CDR3 has 15 residues. DNA of the CDR3: TGTGCCAGCAGTTCCCGGGACAGGGGGGACTACGAGCAGTACTTC. Translated: CASSSRDRGDYEQYF.

V is TRBV12-3 or TRBV12-4 and J is TRBJ2-5; the match to TRBD1 covers 12 bases. The CDR3 has 15 residues. Germline trimming cut 6 bases from V and 5 bases from J; bases unmatched to any gene: 7. As DNA, the CDR3 is TGTGCCAGCAGAGACGGGACAGGGGGCTGGGAGACCCAGTACTTC. Protein product: CASRDGTGGWETQYF.

This clonotype has a count of ten or more. The rearrangement links TRBV6-2 or TRBV6-3 to TRBJ1-2, with 8 nucleotides matching TRBD1. The junction had 2 bases not matched to a gene; V was cut back by 6 bases and J by 5 bases. CDR3 length: 12 amino acids. Germline assignment: CDR1 MNHEY and CDR2 SVGEGT. The CDR3 reads CASSGTGYGYTF. The CDR3 DNA is TGTGCCAGCAGCGGGACAGGATATGGCTACACCTTC.

In this sample, this clonotype turned up many times. The rearrangement links TRBV12-3 or TRBV12-4 to TRBJ1-1; D not resolved. The CDR3 is 13 amino acids. With 3 bases removed from V and 4 bases from J, the gap between germline ends came to 9 bases. The CDR3 loop reads CASSFLRSTEAFF. DNA of the CDR3: TGTGCCAGCAGTTTTTTACGGAGCACTGAAGCTTTCTTT.

This clonotype appeared many times. This chain connects TRBV4-2 to TRBJ2-7; tentatively, D is TRBD1 (6 bases). With 0 bases removed from V and 6 bases from J, the gap between germline ends came to 18 bases. This CDR3 is built from 16 residues. Germline V gene data show CDR1 as LGHNA and CDR2 as YNFKEQ. CDR3 amino acids: CASSQERGPGEGEQYF. Here the CDR3 DNA reads TGTGCCAGCAGCCAAGAGAGAGGTCCAGGGGAAGGCGAGCAGTACTTC.

This clonotype has a count of ten or more. The chain combines TRBV15 with TRBJ2-7, with D maybe TRBD2 (5 bases). V gave up 0 bases and J gave up 1 base, with 10 bases separating them. Germline loops: CDR1 LNHNV, CDR2 YYDKDF (reference sequence). The CDR3 totals 15 residues. The CDR3 DNA reads as TGTGCCACCAGCAGAGATTTGGCGGGTTCCTACGAGCAGTACTTC. This sequence encodes CATSRDLAGSYEQYF.

J is TRBJ1-2 and V is TRBV6-1, with 8 bases lining up with TRBD1. This CDR3 comprises 14 residues. The ends lost 5 bases at V and 8 bases at J; junction bases unmatched: 10. Germline V gives CDR1 MNHNS, CDR2 SASEGT. In nucleotides, the CDR3 is TGTGCCAGCAGTATTGACAGGGGCATTTACGGCTACACCTTC. Translating gives CASSIDRGIYGYTF.

Many counts were recorded for this clonotype. V gene TRBV12-3 or TRBV12-4 combines with J gene TRBJ1-5, with TRBD1 as a possible D gene (5 bases). Trimming left V 5 bases short and J 2 bases short, with 7 bases between. The CDR3 loop spans 13 amino acids. Here the CDR3 reads CASSGTGNQPQHF. The CDR3 DNA reads TGTGCCAGCAGTGGGACGGGCAATCAGCCCCAGCATTTT.

The rearrangement uses TRBV15 and TRBJ2-5; D is unresolved. Germline assignment: CDR1 LNHNV and CDR2 YYDKDF (reference sequence). Trimming cost V 0 bases and J 1 base, with 9 bases left between them. This CDR3 has 15 amino acids. The CDR3 bases are TGTGCCACCAGCAGAGATCCGACAACCCAAGAGACCCAGTACTTC. Protein product: CATSRDPTTQETQYF.

The chain has TRBV6-1 and TRBJ2-7; D remains ambiguous. This CDR3 spans 11 amino acids. Deletions cut 10 bases from V and 7 bases from J, with 14 bases between. Looked up from germline, CDR1 is MNHNS and CDR2 is SASEGT. This CDR3 is CATSRGFEQYF. Here the CDR3 DNA reads TGTGCCACCTCTCGCGGATTTGAGCAGTACTTC.